This T cell receptor beta chain came from a study of neoadjuvant anti-PD-1 for oral cavity cancer. Measured with immunoSEQ multiplex PCR; TCRdb has only the in-frame clones, and not every one. This repertoire shows more than 10,000 clones, 50% to 75% found once; its top ten account for under 2.5%. The germline gives CDR1 SGHTA, CDR2 FQGTGA. V gave up 1 base and J gave up 1 base, with 7 bases separating them. This CDR3 region has 14 residues. This TCR was sampled from a person aged 40 to 85 with oral cavity squamous cell carcinoma. The rearrangement links TRBV7-3 to TRBJ1-1; D gene uncertain. The sample was PBMCs, taken before nivolumab (anti-PD-1) treatment. The CDR3 sequence is CASSLKGGNTEAFF. In DNA form, the CDR3 reads TGTGCCAGCAGCTTAAAGGGCGGGAACACTGAAGCTTTCTTT.